This T cell receptor (beta chain) was retrieved from a study of shared clonotypes between healthy human individuals. The CDR3 spans 13 residues. V lost 3 bases to trimming and J lost 6 bases; unmatched junction nucleotides: 3. Germline V gene sequence: CDR1 SGHRS, CDR2 YFSETQ. Naive CD4+ cells were CD45RA-selected; the remaining cells were memory. TCRdb keeps only in-frame clones here, not all; method: immunoSEQ multiplex PCR. The table has more than 2 million clones, about 95% seen once; the top ten hold roughly 0.13%. Sequenced sample: naive CD4+ T cells sorted from blood. Subset of the sample: CD45RA+ positively selected. The TCR comes from a man aged 18 to 35 in good health. The chain combines TRBV5-1 with TRBJ1-1, with 9 positions matching TRBD1. CDR3 nucleotide sequence: TGCGCCAGCAGCTCGGGACAGGGCCCTGAAGCTTTCTTT. This gives the protein CASSSGQGPEAFF. Looking up the rest from reference TRBV5-1 and TRBJ1-1 gives the full variable domain: KAGVTQTPRYLIKTRGQQVTLSCSPISGHRSVSWYQQTPGQGLQFLFEYFSETQRNKGNFPGRFSGRQFSNSRSEMNVSTLELGDSALYLCASSSGQGPEAFFGQGTRLTVV.